Listed below are T cell receptor beta chains from one sample, sequenced in a study of radiation and T cells in renal cell carcinoma. TCRdb's copy holds only in-frame clones and misses some; the assay was immunoSEQ multiplex PCR. The repertoire consists of roughly 150,000 clones, with 87% occurring once and the leading ten covering over 10%. This material consisted of blood, taken from a patient whose treatment included radiotherapy and nephrectomy. The receptors were sampled from a woman between 50 and 59 years old with renal cell carcinoma. CDR3s include the opening cysteine and the closing phenylalanine or tryptophan. A D gene is named only where the DNA matches it firmly. Where a row states a size, it is once, few, many or the class of an expanded clone; other rows omit it.

size,D,J,V,CDR3,DNA
NA,TRBD1,TRBJ1-1,TRBV28,CASRPATGSSTEAFF,TGTGCCAGCAGACCGGCGACAGGGAGTAGCACTGAAGCTTTCTTT
NA,NA,TRBJ2-1,TRBV7-7,CASSPLRSPSNEQFF,TGTGCTAGCAGCCCCCTACGGTCCCCCTCGAATGAGCAGTTCTTC
NA,TRBD2,TRBJ2-1,TRBV7-7,CASSLGSSGGAYNEQFF,TGTGCTAGCAGCTTAGGTTCTAGCGGGGGGGCCTACAATGAGCAGTTCTTC
NA,TRBD1,TRBJ1-1,TRBV10-1,CASSPGTVNTEAFF,TGCGCCAGCAGCCCCGGGACAGTGAACACTGAAGCTTTCTTT
NA,NA,TRBJ2-7,TRBV6-1,CASSSQDGPHEQYF,TGTGCCAGCAGTTCCCAGGACGGGCCTCACGAGCAGTACTTC
NA,TRBD1,TRBJ2-5,TRBV5-1,CASSGKTGGGETQYF,TGCGCCAGCAGCGGGAAGACAGGGGGCGGAGAGACCCAGTACTTC
NA,NA,TRBJ1-6,TRBV11-2,CASSLEQPAPLHF,TGTGCCAGCAGCTTAGAGCAGCCGGCACCCCTCCACTTT
once,NA,TRBJ2-5,TRBV29-1,CSVEPSGTQYF,TGCAGCGTTGAACCCTCCGGGACCCAGTACTTC
NA,NA,TRBJ1-5,TRBV15,CATSRVEGRGQPQHF,TGTGCCACCAGCAGAGTTGAAGGGAGAGGACAGCCCCAGCATTTT
once,NA,TRBJ2-5,TRBV5-8,CASSLSGARETQYF,TGTGCCAGCAGCTTATCGGGGGCTAGAGAGACCCAGTACTTC
NA,TRBD1,TRBJ1-2,TRBV5-1,CASSLDAGGGYGYTF,TGCGCCAGCAGCTTGGACGCAGGGGGCGGGTATGGCTACACCTTC
NA,TRBD1,TRBJ1-2,TRBV4-1,CASSLQGDYGYTF,TGCGCCAGCAGCCTACAGGGGGACTATGGCTACACCTTC
few,NA,TRBJ1-6,TRBV6-1,CASSQTDNSPLHF,TGTGCCAGCTCTCAGACAGACAATTCACCCCTCCACTTT
NA,TRBD2,TRBJ2-5,TRBV2,CASSELGGGAVETQYF,TGTGCCAGCAGTGAATTGGGCGGGGGGGCCGTGGAGACCCAGTACTTC
NA,TRBD1,TRBJ1-1,TRBV5-1,CASTKTGVPGTEAFF,TGCGCCAGCACAAAGACAGGGGTCCCTGGCACTGAAGCTTTCTTT
NA,NA,TRBJ2-1,TRBV19,CASSMMGGLYNEQFF,TGTGCCAGTAGTATGATGGGGGGCCTTTACAATGAGCAGTTCTTC
NA,TRBD2,TRBJ2-3,TRBV13,CASSLPGLAGGDTQYF,TGTGCCAGCAGCCTCCCGGGGCTAGCGGGGGGGGATACGCAGTATTTT
NA,NA,TRBJ1-1,TRBV5-6,CASSFLNTEAFF,TGTGCCAGCAGCTTTCTGAACACTGAAGCTTTCTTT
NA,NA,TRBJ1-5,TRBV4-1,CASSQAPFKSNQPQHF,TGCGCCAGCAGCCAAGCGCCATTCAAGAGCAATCAGCCCCAGCATTTT
NA,NA,TRBJ1-6,TRBV29-1,CSAMVDYNSPLHF,TGCAGCGCAATGGTGGACTATAATTCACCCCTCCACTTT
NA,TRBD2,TRBJ2-1,TRBV5-1,CASSSSGLAYNEQFF,TGCGCCAGCAGCTCCTCGGGACTAGCGTACAATGAGCAGTTCTTC
NA,TRBD1,TRBJ1-2,TRBV6-1,CASSLSTGRYGYTF,TGTGCCAGCAGTCTCTCGACAGGGCGCTATGGCTACACCTTC
NA,NA,TRBJ1-2,TRBV11-2,CASSLGEGRIYGYTF,TGTGCCAGCAGCTTAGGAGAGGGGAGAATCTATGGCTACACCTTC
NA,NA,TRBJ2-5,TRBV28,CASSDLAPKETQYF,TGTGCCAGCTCTGATCTAGCGCCTAAAGAGACCCAGTACTTC
NA,NA,TRBJ1-5,TRBV30,CAWSGDPGSGNQPQHF,TGTGCCTGGAGTGGAGATCCGGGAAGTGGCAATCAGCCCCAGCATTTT
NA,NA,TRBJ2-3,TRBV18,CASSPFRGDTDTQYF,TGTGCCAGCTCACCATTTCGGGGTGACACAGATACGCAGTATTTT
NA,NA,TRBJ1-1,TRBV7-2,CASAGGRNTEAFF,TGTGCCAGCGCCGGGGGGCGGAACACTGAAGCTTTCTTT
NA,TRBD1,TRBJ1-2,TRBV11-1,CASSSRTGGVSRNGYTF,TGTGCCAGCAGCTCCCGGACAGGGGGCGTCTCACGGAATGGCTACACCTTC
NA,TRBD1,TRBJ2-7,TRBV11-2,CASSPGTGGYEQYF,TGTGCCAGCAGCCCCGGGACAGGGGGCTACGAGCAGTACTTC
NA,NA,TRBJ2-1,TRBV5-1,CASSLTVALDNEQFF,TGCGCCAGCAGCCTGACAGTAGCCCTCGACAATGAGCAGTTCTTC
few,NA,TRBJ2-1,TRBV6-5,CATIDSFYNEQFF,TGTGCCACCATCGACAGTTTCTACAATGAGCAGTTCTTC
NA,NA,TRBJ2-7,TRBV4-1,CASSLGGGTDEQYF,TGCGCCAGCAGCCTCGGGGGAGGCACGGACGAGCAGTACTTC
once,TRBD1,TRBJ1-2,TRBV7-9,CASSPQGQNYGYTF,TGTGCCAGCAGCCCCCAGGGACAGAACTATGGCTACACCTTC
NA,NA,TRBJ1-3,TRBV5-8,CASSLMFESSGNTIYF,TGTGCCAGCAGCTTGATGTTCGAGAGCTCTGGAAACACCATATATTTT
NA,TRBD2,TRBJ2-1,TRBV5-1,CASSFGGGGAGNNEQFF,TGCGCCAGCAGCTTCGGTGGCGGGGGGGCAGGAAACAATGAGCAGTTCTTC
NA,TRBD2,TRBJ2-1,TRBV5-4,CASSLDGTSGFNEQFF,TGTGCCAGCAGCTTGGATGGGACTAGTGGGTTCAATGAGCAGTTCTTC
NA,NA,TRBJ1-2,TRBV2,CASSDSGGGYGYTF,TGTGCCAGCAGTGATTCCGGGGGCGGCTATGGCTACACCTTC
NA,NA,TRBJ2-7,TRBV6-5,CASSPQGSPEQYF,TGTGCCAGCAGTCCACAGGGAAGTCCCGAGCAGTACTTC
NA,NA,TRBJ1-3,TRBV6-5,CASIEFSGNTIYF,TGTGCCAGCATTGAATTCTCTGGAAACACCATATATTTT
NA,NA,TRBJ1-4,TRBV21-1,CASSKAWSRSGKLFF,TGTGCCAGCAGCAAAGCGTGGTCCCGTTCCGGAAAACTGTTTTTT
NA,NA,TRBJ2-2,TRBV6-6,CASIQTGLSGELFF,TGTGCCAGCATTCAAACAGGGTTGTCCGGGGAGCTGTTTTTT